Below, 3 T cell receptor beta chains from the same sample are listed, as sequenced in a study of regulatory T cells in long-lasting Graves disease. Arm-PCR with iRepertoire HTBI primers amplified the CDR3 regions for these TCR beta libraries. TCRdb passed the multiplex PCR reads through MiXCR, listing each CDR3 protein once. Seen here are approximately 560,000 distinct CDR3 sequences, about 16% observed once, and the top ten hold about 11%. Noted time point: newly diagnosed GD, antithyroid drugs for less than 3 months. RNA from PBMCs was the source of the TCR library. These data were also filed under a second study, of T cells in Graves' hyperthyroidism and ophthalmopathy.

The starting material was peripheral blood mononuclear cells (PBMCs), obtained at new diagnosis, from a patient treated with antithyroid drugs. Receptors were obtained from a man between 18 and 35 years old with Graves disease.

This clonotype showed up many times. This chain links TRBV5-1 with TRBJ2-5, with TRBD2 matching over 8 bases. The CDR3 is 15 amino acids. Germline CDR1 reads SGHRS; CDR2 reads YFSETQ. Trimming took 6 bases from V and 5 from J; bases not matched to a gene: 12. The CDR3 DNA follows: TGCGCCAGCATGAGAAGCGGGAGCCCTCAGGAGACCCAGTACTTC. Encoded protein: CASMRSGSPQETQYF. Full variable domain (remainder filled in from reference TRBV5-1 and TRBJ2-5): KAGVTQTPRYLIKTRGQQVTLSCSPISGHRSVSWYQQTPGQGLQFLFEYFSETQRNKGNFPGRFSGRQFSNSRSEMNVSTLELGDSALYLCASMRSGSPQETQYFGPGTRLLVL.

The V gene is TRBV29-1, the J gene TRBJ2-5; D could derive from TRBD1 or TRBD2 (5 bases each). V was clipped by 7 bases and J by 2 bases, with 17 bases between them. Germline CDR1 SQVTM, CDR2 ANQGSEA. The length of the CDR3 is 14 residues. The CDR3 protein is CSAGDLLPQETQYF. DNA of the CDR3: TGCAGCGCCGGGGACCTCCTACCTCAAGAGACCCAGTACTTC.

There are many counts of this clonotype. This chain connects TRBV20-1 to TRBJ2-3; possibly TRBD2 for D (5 bases). The V gene's germline CDR1 is DFQATT and CDR2 SNEGSKA (reference sequence). V lost 6 bases to trimming and J lost 5 bases, with 15 bases between them. This CDR3 spans 13 amino acids. The CDR3, as DNA: TGCAGTGCGCTTCCGCTGGGAGAAGATACGCAGTATTTT. Translation gives CSALPLGEDTQYF.